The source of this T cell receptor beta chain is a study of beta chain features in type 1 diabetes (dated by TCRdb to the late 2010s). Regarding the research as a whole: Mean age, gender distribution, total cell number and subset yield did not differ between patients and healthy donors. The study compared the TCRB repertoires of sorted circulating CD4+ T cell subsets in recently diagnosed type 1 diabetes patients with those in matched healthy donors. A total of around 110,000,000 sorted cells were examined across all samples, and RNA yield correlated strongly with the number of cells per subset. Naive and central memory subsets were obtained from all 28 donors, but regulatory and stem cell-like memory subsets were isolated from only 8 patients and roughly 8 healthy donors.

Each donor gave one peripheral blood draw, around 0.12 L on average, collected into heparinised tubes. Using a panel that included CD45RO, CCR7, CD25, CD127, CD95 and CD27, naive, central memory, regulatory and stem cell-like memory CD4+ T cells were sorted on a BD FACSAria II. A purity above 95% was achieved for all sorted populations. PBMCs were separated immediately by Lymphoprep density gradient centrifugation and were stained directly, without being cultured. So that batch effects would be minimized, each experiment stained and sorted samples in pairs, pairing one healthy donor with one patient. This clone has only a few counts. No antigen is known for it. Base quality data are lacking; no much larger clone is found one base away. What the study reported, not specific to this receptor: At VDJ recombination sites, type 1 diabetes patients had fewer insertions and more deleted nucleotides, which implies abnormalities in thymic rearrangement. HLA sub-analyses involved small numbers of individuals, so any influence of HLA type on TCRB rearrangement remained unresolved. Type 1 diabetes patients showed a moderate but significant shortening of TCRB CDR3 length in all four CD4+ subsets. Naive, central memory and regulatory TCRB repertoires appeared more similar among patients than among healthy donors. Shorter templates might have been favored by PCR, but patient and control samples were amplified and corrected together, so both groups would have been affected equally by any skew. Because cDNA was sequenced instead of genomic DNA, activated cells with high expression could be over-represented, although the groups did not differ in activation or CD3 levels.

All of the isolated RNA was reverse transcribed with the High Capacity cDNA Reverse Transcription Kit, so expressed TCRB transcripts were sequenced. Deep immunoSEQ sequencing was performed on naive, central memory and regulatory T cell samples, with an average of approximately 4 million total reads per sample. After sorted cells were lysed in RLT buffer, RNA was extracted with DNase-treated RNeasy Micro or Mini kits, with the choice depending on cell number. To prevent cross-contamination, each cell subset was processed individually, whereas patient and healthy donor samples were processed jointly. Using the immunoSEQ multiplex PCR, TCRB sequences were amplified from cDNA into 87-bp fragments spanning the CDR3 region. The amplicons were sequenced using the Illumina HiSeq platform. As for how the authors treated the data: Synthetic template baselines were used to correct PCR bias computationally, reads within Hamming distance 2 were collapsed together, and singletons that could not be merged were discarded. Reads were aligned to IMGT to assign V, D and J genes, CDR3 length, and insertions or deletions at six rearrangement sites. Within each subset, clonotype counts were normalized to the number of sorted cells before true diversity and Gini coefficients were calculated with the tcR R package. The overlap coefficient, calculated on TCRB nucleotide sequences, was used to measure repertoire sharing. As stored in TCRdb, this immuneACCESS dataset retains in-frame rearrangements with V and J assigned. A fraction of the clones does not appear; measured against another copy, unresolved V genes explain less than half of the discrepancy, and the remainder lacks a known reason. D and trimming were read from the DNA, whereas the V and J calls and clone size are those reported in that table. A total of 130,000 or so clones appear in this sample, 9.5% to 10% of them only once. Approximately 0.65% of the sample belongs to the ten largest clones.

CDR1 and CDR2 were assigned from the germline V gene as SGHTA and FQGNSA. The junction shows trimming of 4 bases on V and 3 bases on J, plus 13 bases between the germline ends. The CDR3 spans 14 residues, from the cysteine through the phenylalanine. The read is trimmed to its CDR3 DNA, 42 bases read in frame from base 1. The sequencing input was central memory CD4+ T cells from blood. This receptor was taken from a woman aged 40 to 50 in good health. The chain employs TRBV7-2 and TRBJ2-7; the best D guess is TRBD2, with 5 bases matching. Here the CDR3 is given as CASSSPGNYYEQYF. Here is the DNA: TGTGCCAGCAGCTCGCCCGGGAATTACTACGAGCAGTACTTC.